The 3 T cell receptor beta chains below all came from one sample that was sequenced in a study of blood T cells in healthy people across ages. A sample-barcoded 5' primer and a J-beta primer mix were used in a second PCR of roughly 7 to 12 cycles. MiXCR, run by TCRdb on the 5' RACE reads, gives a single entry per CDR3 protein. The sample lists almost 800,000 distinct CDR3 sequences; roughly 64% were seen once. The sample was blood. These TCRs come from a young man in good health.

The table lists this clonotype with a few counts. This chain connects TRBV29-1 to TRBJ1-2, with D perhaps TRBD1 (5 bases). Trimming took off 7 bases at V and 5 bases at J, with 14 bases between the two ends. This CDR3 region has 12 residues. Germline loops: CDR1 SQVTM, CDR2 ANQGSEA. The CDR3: CSAPGEGYGYTF. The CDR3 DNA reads TGCAGCGCTCCGGGAGAGGGGTATGGCTACACCTTC.

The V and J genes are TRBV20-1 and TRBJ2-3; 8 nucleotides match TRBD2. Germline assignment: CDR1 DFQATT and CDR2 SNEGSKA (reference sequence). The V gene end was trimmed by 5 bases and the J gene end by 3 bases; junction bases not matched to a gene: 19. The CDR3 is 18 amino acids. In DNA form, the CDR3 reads TGCAGTGCTCGCAGACTCCCGGGACTAGTATTTTTGACAGATACGCAGTATTTT. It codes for CSARRLPGLVFLTDTQYF.

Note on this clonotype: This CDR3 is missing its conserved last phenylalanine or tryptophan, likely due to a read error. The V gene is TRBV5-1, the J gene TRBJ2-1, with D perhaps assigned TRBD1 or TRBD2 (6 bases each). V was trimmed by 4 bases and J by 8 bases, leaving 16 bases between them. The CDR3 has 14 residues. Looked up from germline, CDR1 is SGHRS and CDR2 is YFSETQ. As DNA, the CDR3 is TGCGCCAGCAGCCCACGAACGGGGGCTGATGAGCAGTTCTCC. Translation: CASSPRTGADEQFS.